One sample yielded the 5 T cell receptor beta chains listed below, sequenced in a study of regulatory T cells. The PCR used 52 TRBV and 13 TRBJ primers. Sequencing used immunoSEQ multiplex PCR; TCRdb keeps in-frame clones, though not all of them. The repertoire holds 10,000 or so clones, under 90% seen once, with under 12% in the top ten. The sample was CD8+ T cells sorted from blood. These receptors all come from a person aged 18 to 29 with CD3G deficiency.

CDR3 sequence (DNA): TGCGCCAGCAGCATCCGGGACGGCACCGGGGAGCTGTTTTTT. Translating gives CASSIRDGTGELFF. This rearrangement joins TRBV5-1 to TRBJ2-2, with D possibly called TRBD1 or TRBD2 (5 bases each). This CDR3 is built from 14 residues. The germline V gene encodes CDR1 SGHRS and CDR2 YFSETQ. V lost 4 bases to trimming and J lost 4 bases, with 11 bases between them.

The chain has TRBV7-8 and TRBJ2-7; 10 bases are shared with TRBD1. Per germline, CDR1 SGHVS and CDR2 FQNEAQ. This CDR3 region has 13 residues. Trimming took 1 base from V and 6 from J; bases not matched to a gene: 0. The CDR3 coding sequence is TGTGCCAGCAGCTTAGGGACAGGGGGCGAGCAGTACTTC. It yields the protein CASSLGTGGEQYF.

The chain combines TRBV9 with TRBJ2-3; 10 nucleotides agree with TRBD2. The CDR3 contains 16 residues. CDR1 SGDLS and CDR2 YYNGEE come from the germline V gene. V shed 5 bases, J shed 3 bases, and the junction held 9 bases outside the gene matches. CDR3 sequence reads: CASSETSGESTDTQYF. The CDR3 region has the DNA TGTGCCAGCAGTGAAACTAGCGGGGAGTCGACAGATACGCAGTATTTT.

The chain is built from TRBV28 and TRBJ2-7; D remains unclear. CDR1 and CDR2 from the germline V gene are MDHEN and SYDVKM. V was trimmed by 3 bases and J by 2 bases, leaving 11 bases between them. The CDR3 has 14 residues. CDR3 sequence: CASSLLDGPYEQYF. DNA of the CDR3: TGTGCCAGCAGTTTGTTGGACGGGCCCTACGAGCAGTACTTC.

This chain links TRBV7-6 with TRBJ2-3; 7 nucleotides agree with TRBD2. This CDR3 spans 15 amino acids. The germline V gene has CDR1 SGHVS and CDR2 FNYEAQ. The V segment lost 0 bases and the J segment 6 bases; nucleotides outside the gene matches: 6. For the CDR3, the DNA is TGTGCCAGCAGCTTAGCGGGAGGGCCAGGGGATACGCAGTATTTT. Protein: CASSLAGGPGDTQYF.